This T cell receptor (beta chain) was sequenced for a study of blood T cell repertoires in COVID-19. Study at large: The United States, Italy and Spain provided the acute and convalescent COVID-19 samples. From T cells, B-cell-depleted T cells, or PBMCs came the material, which was cDNA or gDNA.

Trimming took off 7 bases at V and 5 bases at J, with 14 bases between the two ends. The CDR3 length is 12 residues. Germline assignment: CDR1 SQVTM and CDR2 ANQGSEA. This clone showed up just once. Methods used by the authors: It was from reference gene primer amplification that nucleated cell counts were estimated. Data came from immunoSEQ multiplex PCR; TCRdb stores just in-frame clones and leaves some out. That table supplies the V and J calls and clone size; D and trimming were determined from the DNA. The sample lists about 9,200 clones, over 70% occurring once. The specimen sequenced was peripheral blood. This clonotype was obtained from a man aged 65-85 years with active COVID-19. This rearrangement joins TRBV29-1 to TRBJ2-5; D not resolved. The CDR3 is CSALTGRETQYF. For the CDR3, the DNA is TGCAGCGCTCTGACTGGCCGGGAGACCCAGTACTTC.